These T cell receptor beta chains were read from a single sample in a study of shared clonotypes between healthy human individuals. Assay: immunoSEQ multiplex PCR; the TCRdb copy retains only in-frame clones and omits some. The sample contains 150,000 to 200,000 clones, 85% to 95% of which appear only once. Sequencing was performed on naive CD4+ T cells sorted from blood. The source is a woman aged 25 to 39 in good health. Both conserved end residues are part of each CDR3. A D gene is named only where the DNA matches it firmly. Clone size appears in some rows only: once, few, many, or a class for an expanded clone.

NA | TRBJ1-1 | TRBV28 | TRBD1 | TGTGCCAGCAGTCTCAGGGGGCATGGCACTGAAGCTTTCTTT | CASSLRGHGTEAFF
once | TRBJ2-7 | TRBV28 | NA | TGTGCCAGCGGGCCGCCAGGACAAGCCTACGAGCAGTACTTC | CASGPPGQAYEQYF
NA | TRBJ2-7 | TRBV6-1 | TRBD1 | TGTGCCAGCAGTGAGGGGACAGCAGGACGGGGCGAGCAGTACTTC | CASSEGTAGRGEQYF
NA | TRBJ1-2 | TRBV28 | NA | TGTGCCAGCAGTTTCGCCGCCCATTCGGGAGGCTACACCTTC | CASSFAAHSGGYTF
few | TRBJ1-1 | TRBV19 | NA | TGTGCCAGTAGGGGCACAGGTGGTGGAGCTTTCTTT | CASRGTGGGAFF
NA | TRBJ2-1 | TRBV5-8 | NA | TGTGCCAGCAGACCCCAACTAGCCCGTGGGGGGCCCAATGAGCAGTTCTTC | CASRPQLARGGPNEQFF
NA | TRBJ2-2 | TRBV7-9 | TRBD1 | TGTGCCAGCAGCTCACCGCCGGGACAGCCCTCGAACACCGGGGAGCTGTTTTTT | CASSSPPGQPSNTGELFF
once | TRBJ2-2 | TRBV6-4 | NA | TGTGCCAGCAGTGCTCAACAGGGATCCACCGGGGAGCTGTTTTTT | CASSAQQGSTGELFF
NA | TRBJ2-5 | TRBV18 | TRBD1 | TGTGCCAGCTCACCGACAGGGGCCCAAGAGACCCAGTACTTC | CASSPTGAQETQYF
NA | TRBJ2-7 | TRBV10-3 | TRBD2 | TGTGCCATCAGCTCCGGGACTAGGGATTCCTACGAGCAGTACTTC | CAISSGTRDSYEQYF
NA | TRBJ2-7 | TRBV15 | TRBD1 | TGTGCCACCAGCAGAGACAGGGGGCGAACCTACGAGCAGTACTTC | CATSRDRGRTYEQYF
NA | TRBJ1-1 | TRBV18 | NA | TGTGCCAGTCACAAGCGGAGTAGCGCTGAAGCTTTCTTT | CASHKRSSAEAFF
NA | TRBJ2-7 | TRBV28 | NA | TGTGCCAGCAACTCCGGGCCACGATCCTACGAGCAGTACTTC | CASNSGPRSYEQYF
NA | TRBJ2-7 | TRBV28 | NA | TGTGCCAGCAGTTTGGACGGACCCTACGAGCAGTACTTC | CASSLDGPYEQYF
NA | TRBJ2-3 | TRBV19 | NA | TGTGCCAGTAGTATATTACTAGCTGTGACAGATACGCAGTATTTT | CASSILLAVTDTQYF
once | TRBJ1-1 | TRBV6-1 | NA | TGTGCCAGCAGTGAAGTATACGGCGGGACTGAAGCTTTCTTT | CASSEVYGGTEAFF
few | TRBJ1-1 | TRBV27 | NA | TGTGCCAGCAGTTTATCGACAGGAACACTGAACACTGAAGCTTTCTTT | CASSLSTGTLNTEAFF
once | TRBJ1-1 | TRBV5-1 | NA | TGCGCCAGCAGCTTGGGTGGATATGGGGGGATGAACACTGAAGCTTTCTTT | CASSLGGYGGMNTEAFF
NA | TRBJ2-7 | TRBV15 | NA | TGTGCCACCAGCAGAGTCGAAGTTGGTCACGAGCAGTACTTC | CATSRVEVGHEQYF
NA | TRBJ1-3 | TRBV5-1 | NA | TGCGCCAGCAGTGAACAGGACTCTGGAAACACCATATATTTT | CASSEQDSGNTIYF
NA | TRBJ2-6 | TRBV18 | NA | TGTGCCAGCTTCAAACCCCCCCTGGGGGCCAACGTCCTGACTTTC | CASFKPPLGANVLTF
NA | TRBJ1-2 | TRBV30 | NA | TGTGCCTGGAGTGGAAGGGGCCCTTGGGGTCGCGGCTACACCTTC | CAWSGRGPWGRGYTF
NA | TRBJ2-7 | TRBV28 | TRBD2 | TGTGCCAGCAGCCGACCTAGCGGGAGGGCCTTCCAGTACGAGCAGTACTTC | CASSRPSGRAFQYEQYF
NA | TRBJ2-7 | TRBV5-1 | TRBD1 | TGCGCCAGCTGCGAGGGGGCGCTGTCTTACGAGCAGTACTTC | CASCEGALSYEQYF
NA | TRBJ2-7 | TRBV5-1 | TRBD1 | TGCGCCAGCAGCAAGGGACAGGGTGGCGGAGAGCAGTACTTC | CASSKGQGGGEQYF
few | TRBJ1-1 | TRBV20-1 | NA | TGCAGTGCTAGACAGAACACTGAAGCTTTCTTT | CSARQNTEAFF
NA | TRBJ2-4 | TRBV7-9 | NA | TGTGCCAGCAGCCCAGATCAAGCCAAAAACATTCAGTACTTC | CASSPDQAKNIQYF
few | TRBJ2-7 | TRBV27 | NA | TGTGCCAGCAGTGGATCCTACGAGCAGTACTTC | CASSGSYEQYF
once | TRBJ1-1 | TRBV7-8 | NA | TGTGCCAGCAGCTTAGGTAGGTGGAGAGGAGCGAACACTGAAGCTTTCTTT | CASSLGRWRGANTEAFF